This TCR beta chain came from a study of blood T cell repertoires in COVID-19. Background on the study: T cells, B-cell-depleted T cells, or PBMCs supplied cDNA or gDNA.

This CDR3 spans 15 amino acids. Trimming cost V 0 bases and J 3 bases; bases outside gene matches: 1. Germline CDR1 is LGHNA and CDR2 is YNFKEQ. Authors' analysis steps: Reference gene primer amplification yielded estimated nucleated cell counts. The method was immunoSEQ multiplex PCR; TCRdb's version includes in-frame clones alone and lacks a portion of them. V and J calls and clone size follow that table, whereas D and trimming were derived from the DNA. The sample holds some 300,000 clones, around 88% seen once. The specimen sequenced was peripheral blood. This TCR was recovered from a woman under 40 who had recovered from COVID-19. The chain couples TRBV4-2 to TRBJ1-5, with 8 bases that match TRBD1. CDR3 coding DNA: TGTGCCAGCAGCCAAGAGGACAGGGCCAATCAGCCCCAGCATTTT. It yields the protein CASSQEDRANQPQHF.